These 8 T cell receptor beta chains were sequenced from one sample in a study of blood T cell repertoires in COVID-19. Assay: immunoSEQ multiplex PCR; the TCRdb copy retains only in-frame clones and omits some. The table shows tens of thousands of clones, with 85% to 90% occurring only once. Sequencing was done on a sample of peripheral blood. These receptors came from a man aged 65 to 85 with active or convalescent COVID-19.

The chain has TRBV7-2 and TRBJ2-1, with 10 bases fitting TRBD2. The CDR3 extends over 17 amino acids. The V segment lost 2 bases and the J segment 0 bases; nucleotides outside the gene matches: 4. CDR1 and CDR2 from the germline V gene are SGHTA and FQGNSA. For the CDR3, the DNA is TGTGCCAGCAGCTTAAGAGCGGGAGGGACCTCCTACAATGAGCAGTTCTTC. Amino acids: CASSLRAGGTSYNEQFF.

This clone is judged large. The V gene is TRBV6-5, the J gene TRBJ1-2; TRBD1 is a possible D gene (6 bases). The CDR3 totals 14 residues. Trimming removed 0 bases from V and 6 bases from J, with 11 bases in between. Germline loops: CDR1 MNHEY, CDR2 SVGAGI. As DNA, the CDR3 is TGTGCCAGCAGTTACTCAGGGGGGGAGCATGGCTACACCTTC. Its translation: CASSYSGGEHGYTF.

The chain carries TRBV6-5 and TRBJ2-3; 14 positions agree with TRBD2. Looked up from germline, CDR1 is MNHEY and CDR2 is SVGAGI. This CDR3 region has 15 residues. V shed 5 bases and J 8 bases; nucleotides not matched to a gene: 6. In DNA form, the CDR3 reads TGTGCCAGCAGTATGACTAGCGGGAGGGCGGGTACGCAGTATTTT. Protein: CASSMTSGRAGTQYF.

The CDR3 reads CASSRTGTGSHEQYF. The CDR3 DNA reads TGTGCCAGCAGTAGAACGGGGACTGGGTCCCACGAGCAGTACTTC. The chain combines TRBV27 with TRBJ2-7; maybe TRBD2 (6 bases). The CDR3 covers 15 residues. Between the trimmed V and J ends, which lost 5 bases and 5 bases, there was a span of 19 bases. The germline V gene has CDR1 MNHEY and CDR2 SMNVEV (reference sequence).

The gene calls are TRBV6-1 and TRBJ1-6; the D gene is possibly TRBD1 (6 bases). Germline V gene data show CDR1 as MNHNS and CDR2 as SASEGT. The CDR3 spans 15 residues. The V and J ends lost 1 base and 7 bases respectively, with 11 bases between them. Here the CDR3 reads CASSEVTGSNSPLHF. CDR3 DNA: TGTGCCAGCAGTGAAGTTACAGGGAGCAATTCACCCCTCCACTTT.

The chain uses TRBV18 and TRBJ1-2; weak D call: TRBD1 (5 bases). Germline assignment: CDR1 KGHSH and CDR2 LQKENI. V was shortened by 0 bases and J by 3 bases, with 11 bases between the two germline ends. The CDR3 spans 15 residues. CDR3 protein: CASSPPGWGDYGYTF. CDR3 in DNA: TGTGCCAGCTCACCACCGGGCTGGGGGGACTATGGCTACACCTTC.

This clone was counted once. The CDR3, as DNA: TGCGCCAGCAGCTTCAACAGGCAGAACTACACCTTC. It specifies CASSFNRQNYTF. The gene calls are TRBV5-1 and TRBJ1-2, with D possibly TRBD1 on 5 matching bases. The V gene's germline CDR1 is SGHRS and CDR2 YFSETQ. This CDR3 region has 12 residues. V was cut by 2 bases and J by 10 bases, with 12 bases left in between.

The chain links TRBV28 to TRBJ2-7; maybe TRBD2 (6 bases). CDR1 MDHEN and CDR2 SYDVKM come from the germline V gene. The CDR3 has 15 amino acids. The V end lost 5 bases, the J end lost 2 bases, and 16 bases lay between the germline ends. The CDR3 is CASSLQVGRTYEQYF. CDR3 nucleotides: TGTGCCAGCAGTCTCCAAGTGGGGAGGACCTACGAGCAGTACTTC.